These 2 T cell receptor beta chains came from one sample sequenced in a study of chemoradiotherapy in HPV16-positive cancers. Some clones are missing from TCRdb's copy, which holds only in-frame ones; the method was immunoSEQ multiplex PCR. Of tens of thousands of clones listed, approximately 70% are singletons. Sample collection was performed from a patient who underwent chemoradiotherapy. The source of these receptors is a human donor with HPV-associated anogenital cancer.

The gene calls are TRBV9 and TRBJ2-7, with a weak D call TRBD2 (6 bases). Trimming left V 3 bases short and J 2 bases short, with 15 bases between. Germline lookup yields CDR1 SGDLS and CDR2 YYNGEE. CDR3 size: 15 residues. The CDR3 sequence is CASSAMPGVAYEQYF. The CDR3 nucleotides read TGTGCCAGCAGCGCTATGCCGGGGGTGGCCTACGAGCAGTACTTC.

V is TRBV27 and J is TRBJ1-2; D perhaps matches TRBD1 (6 bases). Looked up from germline, CDR1 is MNHEY and CDR2 is SMNVEV (reference sequence). V was trimmed by 4 bases and J by 2 bases, leaving 20 bases between them. There are 17 residues in the CDR3. The chain's CDR3 is CASSSNRDWVSNYGYTF. The CDR3, as DNA: TGTGCCAGCAGTTCCAACAGGGATTGGGTTTCGAACTATGGCTACACCTTC.